This is a list of T cell receptor beta chains from one sample in a study of blood T cell repertoires in COVID-19. TCRdb's copy holds only in-frame clones and misses some; the assay was immunoSEQ multiplex PCR. Here the sample spans more than 150,000 clones, roughly 82% being singletons. Sequenced sample: peripheral blood. All receptors derive from a woman in her forties or fifties with acute or convalescent COVID-19. Both conserved end residues are part of each CDR3. A D gene is named only where the DNA matches it firmly. Clone size is not always given. Where it is, it says once, few, many or a class for expanded clones.

v_call	clone_size	d_call	j_call	cdr3_aa	cdr3_nt
TRBV12-5	NA	TRBD2	TRBJ2-3	CASGSAGGSDTQYF	TGTGCTAGTGGTTCGGCGGGGGGGTCAGATACGCAGTATTTT
TRBV14	few	TRBD2	TRBJ2-5	CASSQTGGGGETQYF	TGTGCCAGCAGTCAAACGGGGGGAGGCGGCGAGACCCAGTACTTC
TRBV7-2	NA	NA	TRBJ1-4	CASSLAGGATNEKLFF	TGTGCCAGCAGCTTGGCGGGCGGGGCAACTAATGAAAAACTGTTTTTT
TRBV21-1	few	NA	TRBJ1-5	CASSKGGRGQPQHF	TGTGCCAGCAGCAAAGGAGGACGGGGTCAGCCCCAGCATTTT
TRBV10-3	NA	TRBD2	TRBJ2-1	CAISGGVTSGESEQFF	TGTGCCATCAGTGGGGGGGTGACTAGCGGGGAGAGTGAGCAGTTCTTC
TRBV21-1	NA	NA	TRBJ2-7	CASSRLAGPFRASSYEQYF	TGTGCCAGCAGCAGACTAGCGGGACCGTTTCGGGCGAGCTCCTACGAGCAGTACTTC
TRBV6-2/TRBV6-3	NA	NA	TRBJ2-1	CASSYSTINNEQFF	TGTGCCAGCAGTTACTCTACTATAAACAATGAGCAGTTCTTC
TRBV28	NA	TRBD1	TRBJ2-4	CASSPRQGRGKNIQYF	TGTGCCAGCAGTCCCCGACAGGGAAGGGGCAAAAACATTCAGTACTTC
TRBV7-3	NA	TRBD2	TRBJ2-3	CASSLGTSGSTDTQYF	TGTGCCAGCAGCCTCGGGACTAGCGGGAGTACAGATACGCAGTATTTT
TRBV5-4	once	NA	TRBJ2-7	CASSLEREQYF	TGTGCCAGCAGCTTGGAGCGCGAGCAGTACTTC
TRBV29-1	NA	TRBD2	TRBJ2-3	CSVEAGGTDTQYF	TGCAGCGTTGAGGCGGGGGGGACAGATACGCAGTATTTT
TRBV13	few	NA	TRBJ2-1	CASSLFRGYNEQFF	TGTGCCAGCAGCTTATTCCGGGGCTACAATGAGCAGTTCTTC
TRBV28	NA	TRBD1	TRBJ1-5	CASTDRGSNQPQHF	TGTGCCAGCACCGACAGGGGGTCCAATCAGCCCCAGCATTTT
TRBV3-1/TRBV3-2	NA	NA	TRBJ1-5	CASSAQGYSNQPQHF	TGTGCCAGCAGCGCACAGGGTTATAGCAATCAGCCCCAGCATTTT
TRBV7-2	NA	NA	TRBJ1-3	CASSFRPGTSGNTIYF	TGTGCCAGCAGCTTTCGGCCAGGCACTTCTGGAAACACCATATATTTT
TRBV9	NA	NA	TRBJ2-3	CASSVDSGRTDTQYF	TGTGCCAGCAGCGTAGATAGCGGCCGCACAGATACGCAGTATTTT
TRBV4-2	NA	TRBD2	TRBJ2-1	CASSQELLAGDEQFF	TGTGCCAGCAGCCAAGAGCTGCTAGCGGGGGATGAGCAGTTCTTC
TRBV11-2	NA	TRBD2	TRBJ2-5	CASSLSGGRETQYF	TGTGCCAGCAGTCTTAGCGGGGGCCGGGAGACCCAGTACTTC
TRBV6-2/TRBV6-3	NA	TRBD1	TRBJ2-3	CASSYGTGASDTQYF	TGTGCCAGCAGTTACGGTACAGGGGCCTCAGATACGCAGTATTTT
TRBV2	NA	TRBD2	TRBJ2-1	CASRDLSGGTYNEQFF	TGTGCCAGCAGAGACCTCAGCGGGGGGACCTACAATGAGCAGTTCTTC
TRBV24-1	NA	NA	TRBJ2-3	CATSDLSSGSTDTQYF	TGTGCCACCAGTGATTTATCGAGCGGGTCCACAGATACGCAGTATTTT
TRBV2	NA	NA	TRBJ1-5	CASSFRGNQPQHF	TGTGCCAGCAGTTTCCGAGGGAATCAGCCCCAGCATTTT
TRBV5-1	once	NA	TRBJ1-6	CASSLWDSDSPLHF	TGCGCCAGCAGCTTGTGGGACTCAGATTCACCCCTCCACTTT
TRBV19	NA	NA	TRBJ2-2	CASTPGAGELFF	TGTGCCAGTACTCCGGGGGCCGGGGAGCTGTTTTTT
TRBV3-1/TRBV3-2	once	NA	TRBJ2-7	CASSPQVVQAFYEQYF	TGTGCCAGCAGCCCCCAGGTCGTACAGGCCTTCTACGAGCAGTACTTC
TRBV28	many	NA	TRBJ1-2	CASSLTGNYGYTF	TGTGCCAGCAGTTTAACGGGGAACTATGGCTACACCTTC
TRBV28	once	TRBD1	TRBJ1-2	CASSILGTGDYGYTF	TGTGCCAGCAGTATCCTCGGGACAGGGGATTATGGCTACACCTTC
TRBV4-1	once	NA	TRBJ2-6	CASSQFSSGANVLTF	TGCGCCAGCAGCCAATTCAGCTCTGGGGCCAACGTCCTGACTTTC